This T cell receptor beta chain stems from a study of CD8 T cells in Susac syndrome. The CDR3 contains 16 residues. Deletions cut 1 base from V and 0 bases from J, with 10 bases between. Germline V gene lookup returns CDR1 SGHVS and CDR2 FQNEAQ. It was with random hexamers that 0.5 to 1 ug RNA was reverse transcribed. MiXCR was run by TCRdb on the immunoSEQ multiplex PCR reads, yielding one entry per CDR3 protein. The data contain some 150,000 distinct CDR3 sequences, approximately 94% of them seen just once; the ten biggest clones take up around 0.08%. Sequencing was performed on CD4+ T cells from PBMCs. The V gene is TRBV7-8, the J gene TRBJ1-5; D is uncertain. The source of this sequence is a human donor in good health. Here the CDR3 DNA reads TGTGCCAGCAGCTTAGATCCCCAATATAGCAATCAGCCCCAGCATTTT. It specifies CASSLDPQYSNQPQHF.